This TCR beta chain emerged from a study of blood T cell repertoires in COVID-19. Study information: Sources were T cells, B-cell-depleted T cells, or PBMCs; the material itself was cDNA or gDNA.

While infection was still active, Seattle patients were enrolled and then followed longitudinally. The germline V gene has CDR1 SGHVS and CDR2 FNYEAQ. This CDR3 region has 16 residues. Trimming pared 1 base from V and 0 bases from J, leaving 10 bases between. Per the original data handling: Reference gene primer amplification yielded estimated nucleated cell counts. Method: immunoSEQ multiplex PCR; TCRdb's copy keeps in-frame clones and lacks some. V and J calls plus clone size are reproduced from that table; the DNA served to infer D and trimming. The sample lists hundreds of thousands of clones; 70% to 90% were seen once.

V and J are TRBV7-6 and TRBJ1-5, with TRBD1 as a possible D gene (6 bases). This TCR was recovered from a woman aged 55-70 years with COVID-19, enrolled during active disease. Sequencing input: peripheral blood. In DNA, the CDR3 is TGTGCCAGCAGCTTAGGACAGGCCGTTAGCAATCAGCCCCAGCATTTT. This sequence encodes CASSLGQAVSNQPQHF.